This TCR beta chain derives from a study of graft-versus-host responses after intestinal transplantation. This CDR3 has 13 residues. Trimming removed 3 bases from V and 0 bases from J, with 6 bases in between. In germline, CDR1 is SQVTM, CDR2 ANQGSEA. The protocol was immunoSEQ multiplex PCR, while the TCRdb copy is restricted to in-frame clones and leaves out a portion. Here the sample spans 20,000 to 30,000 clones, over 75% being singletons. This TCR came from a human patient who received an intestinal transplant, so some T cells may come from the graft donor. Sequencing was performed on PBMCs, taken around 440 days after intestinal transplant. V gene TRBV29-1 combines with J gene TRBJ2-1; D is unresolved. The CDR3 spells CSVDAPSYNEQFF. The CDR3 DNA is TGCAGCGTTGACGCGCCCTCCTACAATGAGCAGTTCTTC.